This TCR beta chain was found in a study of blood T cell repertoires in COVID-19. Across the whole study: Acute-phase and convalescent COVID-19 samples originated in the United States, Italy and Spain. PBMCs, B-cell-depleted T cells, or T cells were the source of the cDNA or gDNA that made up the material.

Germline CDR1 is SEHNR and CDR2 is FQNEAQ (reference sequence). The CDR3 has 16 residues. J lost 2 bases, V lost 1 base, and 6 bases had no gene match. As originally analysed: The assay estimated nucleated cells by amplifying reference gene primers. Profiled with immunoSEQ multiplex PCR; TCRdb holds only in-frame clones, not every one. The V and J calls and clone size come from that table; D and trimming were worked out from the DNA. Altogether fewer than 200,000 clones are present, about 85% being singletons, with the ten largest covering approximately 1.3%. This clone was seen only a few times. The receptor was isolated from a man between 60 and 70 years old who had recovered from COVID-19. Sample: peripheral blood. The J gene is TRBJ1-1, the V gene TRBV7-9, with 8 positions matching TRBD1. In DNA, the CDR3 is TGTGCCAGCAGCTTAGACAGGGGGATCCCAAACACTGAAGCTTTCTTT. Translated: CASSLDRGIPNTEAFF. Based on the CDR3 plus reference TRBV7-9 and TRBJ1-1, the full variable domain is DTGVSQNPRHKITKRGQNVTFRCDPISEHNRLYWYRQTLGQGPEFLTYFQNEAQLEKSRLLSDRFSAERPKGSFSTLEIQRTEQGDSAMYLCASSLDRGIPNTEAFFGQGTRLTVV.